A selection of T cell receptor beta chains follows, all from one sample in a study of identifying expanded T cells in peripheral blood. The assay was immunoSEQ multiplex PCR, and TCRdb's table has in-frame clones only and misses some. Here the sample spans roughly 56,000 clones, approximately 83% being singletons. Sequencing was performed on blood. The receptors come from a person aged 18 to 70 in good health. The CDR3 runs from the conserved cysteine through the conserved F or W. The D gene is left open where the match is weak. Clone size is shown for a subset of rows, as once, few, many or a class of expanded clone.

j_call d_call clone_size v_call cdr3_nt cdr3_aa
TRBJ2-1 TRBD2 NA TRBV10-1 TGCGCCAGGCCTAGGGGAGGGTTCTCCTACAATGAGCAGTTCTTC CARPRGGFSYNEQFF
TRBJ2-2 NA many TRBV7-9 TGTGCCAGCAGCTTAGCGGGCAGGATTACCGGGGAGCTGTTTTTT CASSLAGRITGELFF
TRBJ1-4 NA few TRBV30 TGTGCCTGGAGCGACGGCCTTACTGATAGAGATCTGTTTTTT CAWSDGLTDRDLFF
TRBJ1-5 NA NA TRBV29-1 TGCAGCGTTGCCGATGGAGGCAATCAGCCCCAGCATTTT CSVADGGNQPQHF
TRBJ2-3 NA NA TRBV5-1 TGCGCCAGCACTCTCTCGGTGACAGATACGCAGTATTTT CASTLSVTDTQYF
TRBJ1-2 TRBD1 NA TRBV27 TGTGCCAGCAGTCGGACAGGGGTTGGCTACACCTTC CASSRTGVGYTF
TRBJ1-1 NA NA TRBV10-2 TGCGCCAGCAGTCGTATCATGGACACTGAAGCTTTCTTT CASSRIMDTEAFF
TRBJ1-1 NA once TRBV2 TGTGCCAGCAGTATTGGGTTAGGCGGGAACACTGAAGCTTTCTTT CASSIGLGGNTEAFF
TRBJ1-3 NA NA TRBV15 TGTGCCACCAGCAGACCCGACCGGGGGCTAGGAAACACCATATATTTT CATSRPDRGLGNTIYF
TRBJ2-3 NA NA TRBV6-5 TGTGCCAGCAGTTACCTTAGCACAGATACGCAGTATTTT CASSYLSTDTQYF
TRBJ1-1 NA NA TRBV7-9 TGTGCCAGCAGCATGCAGGGGCCGGGTGCTTTCTTT CASSMQGPGAFF
TRBJ1-4 TRBD1 NA TRBV19 TGTGCCAGTAGTACAGGCGGGACAGGGGGTGAAAAACTGTTTTTT CASSTGGTGGEKLFF
TRBJ1-3 NA NA TRBV5-6 TGTGCCAGCAGCTCAATCGTGGGAACCTCTGGAAACACCATATATTTT CASSSIVGTSGNTIYF
TRBJ2-7 TRBD2 NA TRBV4-2 TGTGCCAGCAGCTTAAGGGCGGGAGATGGGGCTTACGAGCAGTACTTC CASSLRAGDGAYEQYF
TRBJ1-2 TRBD1 NA TRBV10-3 TGTGCCATCAGTGGACCCGGGACAGGGTCGTATGGCTATGGCTACACCTTC CAISGPGTGSYGYGYTF
TRBJ2-7 TRBD2 NA TRBV13 TGTGCCAGCAGCTTATCCAGTGCGGGAGTGGTCGAGCAGTACTTC CASSLSSAGVVEQYF
TRBJ1-1 NA NA TRBV19 TGTGCCAGTAGTTCATACAGGGAAAACACTGAAGCTTTCTTT CASSSYRENTEAFF
TRBJ2-5 NA NA TRBV7-6 TGTGCCAGCAGCTTAGGTGGTCGGGGGAAAAGGGGTCTGGAGACCCAGTACTTC CASSLGGRGKRGLETQYF
TRBJ2-1 TRBD1 NA TRBV4-1 TGCGCCAGCAGCCAAGATCCCCAGGGGGCGCAGAATGAGCAGTTCTTC CASSQDPQGAQNEQFF
TRBJ1-5 NA few TRBV4-2 TGTGCCAGCAGCCAAGAAGGGTCTCTCAATCAGCCCCAGCATTTT CASSQEGSLNQPQHF
TRBJ1-1 NA NA TRBV2 TGTGCCAGCAGTGAACGGGGGCAGGTGAACACTGAAGCTTTCTTT CASSERGQVNTEAFF
TRBJ2-4 TRBD2 few TRBV2 TGTGCCAGCAGTGAAGGACTAGCGGGAAACATTCAGTACTTC CASSEGLAGNIQYF
TRBJ1-2 TRBD1 NA TRBV2 TGTGCCAGCGCCGGGACAGGAGCTAACTATGGCTACACCTTC CASAGTGANYGYTF
TRBJ2-7 NA NA TRBV23-1 TGCGCCAGCAGTCATCAGGGGTGCTCCTACGAGCAGTACTTC CASSHQGCSYEQYF
TRBJ2-3 NA once TRBV4-2 TGTGCCAGCAGCCTCATGGACAGATCTAGCACAGATACGCAGTATTTT CASSLMDRSSTDTQYF
TRBJ2-3 NA NA TRBV6-1 TGTGCCAGCAGGCTACAGGGTTTGGCAGATACGCAGTATTTT CASRLQGLADTQYF
TRBJ1-6 TRBD1 NA TRBV15 TGTGCCGCCCAGACAGGGGGCAATTCACCCCTCCACTTT CAAQTGGNSPLHF
TRBJ1-5 NA NA TRBV2 TGTGCCAGCAGTGAGGCCAATCAGCCCCAGCATTTT CASSEANQPQHF
TRBJ2-3 TRBD2 NA TRBV7-2 TGTGCCAGCAGCCAAAGACCTCTAGCGGGAGGTGCGAGAGATACGCAGTATTTT CASSQRPLAGGARDTQYF
TRBJ2-1 TRBD2 NA TRBV19 TGTGCCGCCCAAAGCGGGGGGGCCGGGGAAGATGAGCAGTTCTTC CAAQSGGAGEDEQFF
TRBJ1-1 NA NA TRBV19 TGTGCCAGTAGTACCCACCCCGCTTCGAACACTGAAGCTTTCTTT CASSTHPASNTEAFF
TRBJ1-2 NA NA TRBV9 TGTGCCAGCAGCGCATCAACGGGACGGACGAACTTC CASSASTGRTNF
TRBJ2-5 TRBD2 NA TRBV19 TGTGCCAGTAGTCGGCTTAGCGGGGGGATGAAAGAGACCCAGTACTTC CASSRLSGGMKETQYF
TRBJ2-2 NA NA TRBV6-1 TGTGCCAGCAGTGTAACCTACACCGGGGAGCTGTTTTTT CASSVTYTGELFF